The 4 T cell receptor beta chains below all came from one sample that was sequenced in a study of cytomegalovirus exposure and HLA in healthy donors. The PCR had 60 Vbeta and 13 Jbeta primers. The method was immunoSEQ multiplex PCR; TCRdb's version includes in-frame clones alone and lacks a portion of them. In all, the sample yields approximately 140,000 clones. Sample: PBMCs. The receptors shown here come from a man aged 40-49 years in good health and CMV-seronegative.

The CDR3 nucleotides read TGTGCCAGCAGTTTATTCCACAGGGGGTTAGGCACTGAAGCTTTCTTT. It encodes CASSLFHRGLGTEAFF. This chain joins TRBV27 and TRBJ1-1, with 8 bases aligning to TRBD1. Germline values: CDR1 MNHEY, CDR2 SMNVEV (reference sequence). The CDR3 runs 16 residues. Germline trimming cut 1 base from V and 4 bases from J; bases unmatched to any gene: 8.

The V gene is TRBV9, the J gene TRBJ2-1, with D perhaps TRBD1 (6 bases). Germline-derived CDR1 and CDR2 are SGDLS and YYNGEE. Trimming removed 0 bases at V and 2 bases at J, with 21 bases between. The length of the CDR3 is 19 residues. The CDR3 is CASSVAIGRGKVTYNEQFF. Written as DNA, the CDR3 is TGTGCCAGCAGCGTAGCTATTGGCAGGGGAAAAGTTACCTACAATGAGCAGTTCTTC.

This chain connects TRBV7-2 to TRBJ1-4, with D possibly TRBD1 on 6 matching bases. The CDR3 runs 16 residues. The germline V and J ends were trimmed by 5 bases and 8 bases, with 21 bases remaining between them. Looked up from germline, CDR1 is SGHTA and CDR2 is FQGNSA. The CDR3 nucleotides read TGTGCCAGCAGCCCAGGGGATGGGTTTGCCGAAGAAAAACTGTTTTTT. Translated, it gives CASSPGDGFAEEKLFF.

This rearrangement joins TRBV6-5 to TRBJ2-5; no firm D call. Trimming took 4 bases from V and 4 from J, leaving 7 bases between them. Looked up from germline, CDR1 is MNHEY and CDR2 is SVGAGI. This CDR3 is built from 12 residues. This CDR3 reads CASSSSTETQYF. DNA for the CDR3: TGTGCCAGCAGTTCGAGTACAGAGACCCAGTACTTC.